A selection of T cell receptor beta chains follows, all from one sample in a study of shared clonotypes between healthy human individuals. Method: immunoSEQ multiplex PCR; TCRdb's copy keeps in-frame clones and lacks some. The sample has some 800,000 clones, almost 95% seen once. The sample consisted of naive CD8+ T cells sorted from blood. These receptor sequences come from a young man in good health. The conserved cysteine and the conserved F or W are not part of the CDR3 here. Clone size is stated in some rows and not others, as once, few, many or a class when expanded.

TRBV6-1	NA	TRBJ1-5	ASSGRQGVRYSNQPQH
TRBV6-1	NA	TRBJ2-5	ASSGTSGTGGETQY
TRBV10-3	NA	TRBJ2-7	AISTGDSYEQY
TRBV5-1	NA	TRBJ2-6	ASSSGGVFSGANVLT
TRBV11-2	NA	TRBJ2-1	ASSFTGTYYNEQF
TRBV7-9	NA	TRBJ1-5	ASSLEYQPQH
TRBV7-2	NA	TRBJ2-5	ASSLEPRSPQETQY
TRBV9	NA	TRBJ1-1	ASSGGNTEAF
TRBV5-1	NA	TRBJ2-2	ASSLLGHSGSIAGELF
TRBV19	NA	TRBJ2-7	ATGPGTGAYEQY
TRBV7-2	NA	TRBJ2-3	ASSLEADSTDTQY
TRBV10-1	NA	TRBJ2-2	ASSGQGADTGELF
TRBV28	NA	TRBJ2-7	ASSENRRFSYEQY
TRBV28	NA	TRBJ2-3	ASSFPSGSRTDTQY
TRBV19	NA	TRBJ2-1	ASGGTVYNEQF
TRBV5-4	NA	TRBJ2-7	ASSPSGGASYEQY
TRBV19	NA	TRBJ2-7	ASSSKREWSDEQY
TRBV7-3	once	TRBJ2-5	ASSGPLGLAGGPGETQY
TRBV6-1	few	TRBJ1-5	ASSSTKPQH
TRBV27	NA	TRBJ2-5	ASSRNQETQY
TRBV5-1	NA	TRBJ2-7	ASSLIGRPYEQY
TRBV7-9	NA	TRBJ1-1	ASRGPLIEREAF
TRBV25-1	NA	TRBJ2-7	ASSATGSYEQY
TRBV4-3	NA	TRBJ1-1	ASSQDWGPGVSEAF
TRBV9	NA	TRBJ2-6	ASSTGLASVFGANVLT
TRBV28	NA	TRBJ2-3	ASSPGPTTDTQY
TRBV7-2	NA	TRBJ2-1	ASSSLSLAETYNEQF